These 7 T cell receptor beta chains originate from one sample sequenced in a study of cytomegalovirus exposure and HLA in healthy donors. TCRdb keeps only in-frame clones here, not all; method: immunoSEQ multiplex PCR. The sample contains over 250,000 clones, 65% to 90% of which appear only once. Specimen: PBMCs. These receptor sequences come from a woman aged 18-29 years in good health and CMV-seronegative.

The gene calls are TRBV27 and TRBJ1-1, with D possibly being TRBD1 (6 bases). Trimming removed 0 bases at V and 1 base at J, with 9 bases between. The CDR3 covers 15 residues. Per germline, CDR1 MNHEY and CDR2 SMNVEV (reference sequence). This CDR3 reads CASSLSIGGNTEAFF. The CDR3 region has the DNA TGTGCCAGCAGTTTATCGATAGGGGGGAACACTGAAGCTTTCTTT.

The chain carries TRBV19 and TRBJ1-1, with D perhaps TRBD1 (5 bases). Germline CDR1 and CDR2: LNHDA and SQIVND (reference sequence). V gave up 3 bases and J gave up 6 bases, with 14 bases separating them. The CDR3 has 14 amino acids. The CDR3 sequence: CASSIGGDLAEAFF. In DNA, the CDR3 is TGTGCCAGTAGTATTGGAGGGGATCTCGCTGAAGCTTTCTTT.

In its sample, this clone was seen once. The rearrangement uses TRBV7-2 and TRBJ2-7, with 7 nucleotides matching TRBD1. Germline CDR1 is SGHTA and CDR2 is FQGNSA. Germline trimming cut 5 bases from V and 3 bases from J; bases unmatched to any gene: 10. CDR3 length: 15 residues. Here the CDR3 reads CASSARGGRGYEQYF. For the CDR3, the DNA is TGTGCCAGCAGCGCCCGAGGGGGCAGGGGCTACGAGCAGTACTTC.

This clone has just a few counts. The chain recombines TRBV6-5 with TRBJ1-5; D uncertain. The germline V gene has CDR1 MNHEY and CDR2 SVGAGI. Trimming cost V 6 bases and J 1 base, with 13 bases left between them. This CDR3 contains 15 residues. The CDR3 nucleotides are TGTGCCAGCAGCCTTGGTGGAGGGAGCAATCAGCCCCAGCATTTT. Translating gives CASSLGGGSNQPQHF.

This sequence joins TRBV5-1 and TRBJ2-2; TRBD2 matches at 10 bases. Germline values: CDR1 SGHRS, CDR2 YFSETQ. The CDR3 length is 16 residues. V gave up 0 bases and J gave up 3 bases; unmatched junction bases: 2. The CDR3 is CASSLGAGGYTGELFF. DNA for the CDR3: TGCGCCAGCAGCTTGGGAGCGGGAGGGTACACCGGGGAGCTGTTTTTT.

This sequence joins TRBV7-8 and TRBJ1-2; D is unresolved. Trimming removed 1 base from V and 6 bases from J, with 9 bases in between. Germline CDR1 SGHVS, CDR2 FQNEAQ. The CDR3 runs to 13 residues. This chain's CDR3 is CASSLVGSDGYTF. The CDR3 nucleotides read TGTGCCAGCAGCTTAGTCGGAAGCGATGGCTACACCTTC.

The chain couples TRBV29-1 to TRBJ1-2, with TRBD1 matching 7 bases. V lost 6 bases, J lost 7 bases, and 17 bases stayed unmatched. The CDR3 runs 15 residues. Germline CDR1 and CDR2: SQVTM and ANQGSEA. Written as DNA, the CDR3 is TGCAGCGTGGATACCACAGGGGACGAGGGTGGTGGCTACACCTTC. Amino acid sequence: CSVDTTGDEGGGYTF.